The clone carrying this T cell receptor (beta chain) was observed a single time. Its specificity is unknown. CDR1 and CDR2 from the germline V gene are SGHRS and YFSETQ. Trimming took 3 bases from V and 8 from J, leaving 14 bases between them. This CDR3 has 14 amino acids. Time point meaning: week 35, safety follow-up. Every single dose of the vaccine, 300 ug of mutant IDH1 20-mer peptide, came with topical imiquimod. Across weeks 1, 3, 5, 7, 11, 15, 19 and 23, patients received a vaccination each time, eight in all. This record belongs to a study of a mutant IDH1 vaccine in newly diagnosed glioma. At the level of the study: The initiation of vaccination occurred 4-6 weeks after radiotherapy alone, or with temozolomide cycles.

Points from the study as a whole: Pseudoprogression appears to have had no connection to changes in top peripheral T cell clonotypes.

Some clones are missing from TCRdb's copy, which holds only in-frame ones; the method was immunoSEQ multiplex PCR. Of some 58,000 clones listed, 75% to 85% are singletons. The sample here was PBMCs, taken from a glioma patient whose treatment included an IDH1 peptide vaccine. The chain has TRBV5-1 and TRBJ1-4; possible D gene TRBD1, 6 bases. The receptor's source is a man aged 40-49 years with glioma. As DNA, the CDR3 is TGCGCCAGCAGCTCCTCAGGGGCGGGGGAAAAACTGTTTTTT. This gives the protein CASSSSGAGEKLFF.